Following are 20 T cell receptor beta chains from one sample sequenced in a study of blood T cell repertoires in COVID-19. Assay: immunoSEQ multiplex PCR; the TCRdb copy retains only in-frame clones and omits some. Of roughly 250,000 clones listed, 75% to 90% are singletons. What was sequenced was PBMCs or T cells enriched from blood (not recorded which). All receptors come from a woman aged 35 to 49 with acute COVID-19.

CDR3 protein: CASSFDRGSGANVLTF. As DNA, the CDR3 is TGTGCCAGCAGTTTCGACAGGGGGTCCGGGGCCAACGTCCTGACTTTC. The V call is TRBV27, the J call TRBJ2-6, with 9 bases matching TRBD1. Germline V gene lookup returns CDR1 MNHEY and CDR2 SMNVEV (reference sequence). J was trimmed by 4 bases and V by 3 bases; bases with no gene match: 4. The CDR3 loop spans 16 amino acids. Together with reference TRBV27 and TRBJ2-6, the CDR3 gives the full variable domain: EAQVTQNPRYLITVTGKKLTVTCSQNMNHEYMSWYRQDPGLGLRQIYYSMNVEVTDKGDVPEGYKVSRKEKRNFPLILESPSPNQTSLYFCASSFDRGSGANVLTFGAGSRLTVL.

The chain joins TRBV30 to TRBJ2-3; TRBD1 agrees at 7 bases. Germline trimming cut 3 bases from V and 1 base from J; bases unmatched to any gene: 1. Germline V gene lookup returns CDR1 GTSNPN and CDR2 SVGIG (reference sequence). CDR3 length: 13 amino acids. The CDR3 loop reads CAWSTGGTDTQYF. The CDR3 nucleotides are TGTGCCTGGAGCACAGGGGGCACAGATACGCAGTATTTT. The variable domain in full, with the rest retrieved from reference TRBV30 and TRBJ2-3, is SQTIHQWPATLVQPVGSPLSLECTVEGTSNPNLYWYRQAAGRGLQLLFYSVGIGQISSEVPQNLSASRPQDRQFILSSKKLLLSDSGFYLCAWSTGGTDTQYFGPGTRLTVL.

The CDR3 DNA reads as TGTGCCAGCTCACCCGGGACAGACTATGGCTACACCTTC. Translated: CASSPGTDYGYTF. The genes are TRBV18 and TRBJ1-2, with 7 bases lining up with TRBD1. This CDR3 has 13 residues. V lost 3 bases and J lost 3; bases outside the gene matches: 1. Germline lookup yields CDR1 KGHSH and CDR2 LQKENI. The whole variable domain, remainder taken from reference TRBV18 and TRBJ1-2, is NAGVMQNPRHLVRRRGQEARLRCSPMKGHSHVYWYRQLPEEGLKFMVYLQKENIIDESGMPKERFSAEFPKEGPSILRIQQVVRGDSAAYFCASSPGTDYGYTFGSGTRLTVV.

This rearrangement joins TRBV25-1 to TRBJ1-5, with 7 positions matching TRBD1. The V segment lost 10 bases and the J segment 1 base; nucleotides outside the gene matches: 7. Germline CDR1 is MGHDK and CDR2 is SYGVNS. The CDR3 has 14 residues. The CDR3: CATVDRDSNQPQHF. The CDR3 DNA sequence: TGTGCCACCGTAGACAGGGACAGCAATCAGCCCCAGCATTTT.

This chain joins TRBV21-1 and TRBJ2-3; whether TRBD2, the table's D call, matches the DNA was not checked. TRBV21-1 is recorded as a pseudogene. CDR3 size: 17 residues. CDR3 in amino acids: CASSKGASGRMTDTQYF. The CDR3 DNA is TGTGCCAGCAGCAAAGGAGCTAGCGGGAGGATGACAGATACGCAGTATTTT.

The chain employs TRBV9 and TRBJ2-7; TRBD2 matches at 11 bases. Trimming cost V 1 base and J 6 bases; bases outside gene matches: 6. The CDR3 consists of 15 residues. The V gene's germline CDR1 is SGDLS and CDR2 YYNGEE. CDR3 region: CASSVTSGRMSEQYF. CDR3 coding DNA: TGTGCCAGCAGCGTAACTAGCGGGAGAATGTCCGAGCAGTACTTC.

CDR3 bases: TGTGCCAGCAGTGCGGAAAGACTAGCGAACTACGAGCAGTACTTC. This encodes CASSAERLANYEQYF. The chain couples TRBV2 to TRBJ2-7; 8 positions agree with TRBD2. The CDR3 length is 15 residues. CDR1 and CDR2 from the germline V gene are SNHLY and FYNNEI. V was clipped by 4 bases and J by 3 bases; unmatched bases: 8.

CDR3 DNA: TGTGCCATCAGTGAGCTCCCGGATGGCTACACCTTC. Amino acids: CAISELPDGYTF. V and J are TRBV10-3 and TRBJ1-2; D ambiguous. The germline gives CDR1 ENHRY, CDR2 SYGVKD. The V end lost 2 bases, the J end lost 6 bases, and 7 bases lay between the germline ends. The CDR3 spans 12 residues.

This rearrangement joins TRBV5-8 to TRBJ1-6; 7 bases are a match to TRBD1. V dropped 2 bases and J dropped 9; count of bases not matched to a gene: 8. CDR1 is SGHTS and CDR2 is YDEGEE in the germline V gene. This CDR3 contains 15 residues. The CDR3 nucleotides read TGTGCCAGCAGCTTAGAGGGGGCGATAAGTTCACCCCTCCACTTT. Translated, it gives CASSLEGAISSPLHF.

The gene calls are TRBV5-1 and TRBJ1-1; perhaps TRBD1 as D (6 bases). This CDR3 contains 15 residues. V was shortened by 4 bases and J by 0 bases, with 13 bases between the two germline ends. CDR1 and CDR2 (germline): SGHRS, YFSETQ. CDR3 DNA sequence: TGCGCCAGCAGCCCTTCGGGGGGCATGAACACTGAAGCTTTCTTT. It translates to CASSPSGGMNTEAFF.

The CDR3 loop reads CAWSSGDKGEKLFF. The CDR3 nucleotides are TGTGCCTGGAGTTCGGGGGATAAAGGTGAAAAACTGTTTTTT. V and J are TRBV30 and TRBJ1-4, with a possible D match to TRBD1 (5 bases). Germline CDR1 reads GTSNPN; CDR2 reads SVGIG (reference sequence). V was clipped by 2 bases and J by 7 bases, with 14 bases between them. This CDR3 contains 14 residues.

The genes are TRBV5-1 and TRBJ2-1; weak D call: TRBD1 (5 bases). The CDR3 has 15 residues. The V and J ends lost 1 base and 3 bases respectively, with 11 bases between them. CDR1 and CDR2 (germline): SGHRS, YFSETQ. The CDR3 nucleotides read TGCGCCAGCAGCTTGTGGGTGCAGGGCTACAATGAGCAGTTCTTC. It is translated as CASSLWVQGYNEQFF.

Details on this clone: One end of the junction fails to match germline, which may point to a read error. The V call is TRBV7-9, the J call TRBJ1-6, with D possibly being TRBD1 (5 bases). Germline V lookup: CDR1 SEHNR, CDR2 FQNEAQ (reference sequence). This CDR3 comprises 17 residues. CDR3 in DNA: TGTGCCAGCAGCCCGGGTGTCAGGGTGGCCTATAGTTCACCCCTCCACTTT. Translated: CASSPGVRVAYSSPLHF.

This chain links TRBV6-5 with TRBJ2-7; 9 bases map to TRBD2. CDR1 is MNHEY, CDR2 SVGAGI, per germline. The V and J ends lost 0 bases and 1 base, in that order; junction bases with no gene match: 4. The CDR3 has 16 residues. CDR3 amino acids: CASSYSGAGGSYEQYF. In DNA, the CDR3 is TGTGCCAGCAGTTACTCGGGGGCGGGAGGGTCCTACGAGCAGTACTTC.

The V and J genes are TRBV10-1 and TRBJ2-2; the D gene is possibly TRBD2 (5 bases). Germline CDR1 reads WNHNN; CDR2 reads SYGVQD (reference sequence). The V gene lost 6 bases and the J gene lost 6 bases, with 11 bases spanning the gap. The CDR3 runs to 13 residues. As DNA, the CDR3 is TGCGCCAGCAGCGGGGTTAAATCCGGGGAGCTGTTTTTT. It codes for CASSGVKSGELFF.

The rearrangement uses TRBV2 and TRBJ1-1; D is undetermined. V shed 3 bases and J shed 7 bases, with 6 bases lying between them. Germline V gene data show CDR1 as SNHLY and CDR2 as FYNNEI. This CDR3 is built from 11 residues. Here the CDR3 reads CASSDQVEAFF. The CDR3 region has the DNA TGTGCCAGCAGTGACCAGGTTGAAGCTTTCTTT.

This clone was picked up one time. The CDR3 loop is CASSVHTNTEAFF. For the CDR3, the DNA is TGTGCCAGCAGCGTTCACACGAACACTGAAGCTTTCTTT. The chain joins TRBV9 to TRBJ1-1; no definite D call. Trimming shortened V by 2 bases and J by 1 base, and 6 bases separated the two germline ends. The CDR3 has 13 residues. The germline CDR1 and CDR2 sequences are SGDLS and YYNGEE.

This chain connects TRBV6-1 to TRBJ2-7; TRBD2 aligns across 9 bases. Germline V gene sequence: CDR1 MNHNS, CDR2 SASEGT. This CDR3 spans 15 amino acids. V trimming: 1 base; J trimming: 0 bases; junction bases outside the gene matches: 1. In DNA, the CDR3 is TGTGCCAGCAGTGAAGGACTAGCGGACTCCTACGAGCAGTACTTC. Translation: CASSEGLADSYEQYF.

V usage is TRBV24-1 and J usage is TRBJ1-1; D is undetermined. With 6 bases removed from V and 10 bases from J, the gap between germline ends came to 11 bases. This CDR3 has 11 amino acids. Looked up from germline, CDR1 is KGHDR and CDR2 is SFDVKD. The DNA of the CDR3 is TGTGCCACCAGTAAGGGAGGAGTAGCTTTCTTT. Residues: CATSKGGVAFF.

CDR3: CASSQGSGPTYNEQFF. The CDR3 bases are TGCGCCAGCAGCCAAGGAAGCGGGCCCACCTACAATGAGCAGTTCTTC. This chain links TRBV4-1 with TRBJ2-1; maybe TRBD2 (6 bases). The length of the CDR3 is 16 residues. In germline, CDR1 is MGHRA, CDR2 YSYEKL. Between the trimmed V and J ends, which lost 1 base and 2 bases, there was a span of 12 bases.